This TCR beta chain derives from a study of blood T cells in healthy people across ages (dated by TCRdb to the mid-2010s). In terms of the full investigation: Template switching captured roughly one uniquely barcoded TCR beta cDNA molecule per two T cells in model experiments. The study measured age-related changes in TCR beta repertoire diversity using deep sequencing normalized with unique cDNA molecular identifiers. Donors were grouped into four age groups: young (average 16 years), middle-aged (roughly 37), aged (approximately 58) and long-lived (around 80). Donors of different ages were randomly distributed across sequencing lanes to avoid experimental bias. The study analyzed two additional independent replicas of 1 million unique cDNA reads from the same blood draw for two donors, one aged 18 to 30 and one aged 80 or older. Points the paper makes about the study in general: Bulk unsorted PBMC profiling prevented conclusive comparison of naive and antigen-experienced compartments. A strong correlation was found between observed TCR beta diversity and the percentage of naive T cells measured by flow cytometry. As age increased, observed TCR beta diversity per million T cells dropped in a roughly linear way, and a significant reduction was already evident by age 40. Estimates of total diversity based on one million sequenced T cells were regarded as lower bounds and as underestimates. Compared with the aged group, more naive CD4+ T cells, fewer expanded clones and increased TCR diversity were shown by the long-lived group, suggesting age selection. Because the CMV infection status of the donors was unknown, age-related changes in expanded clonotypes may potentially have been confounded.

CDR1 and CDR2, per the germline V gene (reference sequence), are MNHNY and SVGAGI. The CDR3 starts with the cysteine, ends with the phenylalanine, and has 15 residues. Of the read, only the CDR3 DNA is kept; its 45 bases are in frame from base 1. Deletion took 4 bases off V and 0 bases off J, with a span of 13 bases between the germline ends. Ten or more counts support this clonotype. Its specific antigen is unknown. Base qualities are missing; no much larger clone stands one base away. The donors were about 40 Caucasian individuals from Russia, aged roughly 6 to 90 years, who were systemically healthy. Each donor gave around 9 milliliters of peripheral blood, collected into EDTA-treated Vacutainer tubes. PBMCs were isolated by Ficoll-Paque density-gradient centrifugation, with at least 7 million obtained per sample. Trizol reagent was used to extract total RNA from PBMCs, with at least 5.5 micrograms per sample. For every donor, an aliquot of PBMCs went through flow cytometry to measure the percentages of naive CD45RAhigh/CD27high T cells.

Libraries were built with 5' RACE. TCRdb lists the instrument as Illumina HiSeq 2500. A second roughly 7 to 11 cycle PCR used a sample-barcoded 5' primer and a J-beta primer mix. A unique molecular identifier was introduced onto each TCR beta cDNA molecule by a template-switch 5' adaptor carrying 12 random nucleotides. Each sample yielded at least 2.5 million CDR3-containing paired-end reads. First-strand cDNA synthesis was performed from all RNA using the Mint cDNA synthesis kit, with priming by a TRBC-specific oligonucleotide. Following uracil-DNA glycosylase treatment, all cDNA underwent a first 18-cycle PCR with the universal primers M1SS and BC2_uni_R. From the authors' description of their analysis: For normalization, 1 million high-quality reads were randomly selected from each sample, with every read carrying a distinct molecular identifier. Instead of being binned into consensus sequences, reads with shared molecular identifiers were discarded. CDR3 identification, clonotype clustering and error correction used MiTCR with a Q25 quality threshold and the strictest error-elimination algorithm. A nonparametric unseen species model with Euler transformation was used to estimate a lower bound on total TCR beta diversity. The public sequencing data were trimmed at Q25 with fastp and processed into clonotypes with MiXCR by TCRdb, which kept only in-frame beta chains. Each CDR3 protein gets just one entry, which takes the most common genes and DNA from the rows behind it. The V and J calls come from TCRdb's annotation, not from the publication. Within this sample are approximately 800,000 distinct CDR3 sequences, with more than 55% of them counted one time only. Approximately 24% of the sample rests with the top ten.

Sequencing input: blood. The sequence came from a man between 35 and 55 years old in good health. The V gene is TRBV6-6 and the J gene is TRBJ2-7, with the D gene uncertain. This receptor has the CDR3 CASSSPTLSSYEQYF. The nucleotide sequence is given as TGTGCCAGCAGTTCCCCGACTCTGAGCTCCTACGAGCAGTACTTC.